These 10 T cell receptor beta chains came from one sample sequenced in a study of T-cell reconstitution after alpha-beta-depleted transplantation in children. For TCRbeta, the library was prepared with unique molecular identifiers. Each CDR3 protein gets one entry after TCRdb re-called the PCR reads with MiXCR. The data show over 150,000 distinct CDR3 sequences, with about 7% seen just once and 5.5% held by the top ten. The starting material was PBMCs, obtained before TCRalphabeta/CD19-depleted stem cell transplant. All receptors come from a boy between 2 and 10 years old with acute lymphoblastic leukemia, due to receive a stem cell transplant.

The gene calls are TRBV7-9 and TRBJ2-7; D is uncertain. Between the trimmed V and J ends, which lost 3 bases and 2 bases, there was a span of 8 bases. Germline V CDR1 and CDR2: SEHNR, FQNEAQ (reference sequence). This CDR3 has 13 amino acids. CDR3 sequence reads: CASSFGRTYEQYF. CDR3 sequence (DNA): TGTGCCAGCAGCTTCGGCAGGACCTACGAGCAGTACTTC.

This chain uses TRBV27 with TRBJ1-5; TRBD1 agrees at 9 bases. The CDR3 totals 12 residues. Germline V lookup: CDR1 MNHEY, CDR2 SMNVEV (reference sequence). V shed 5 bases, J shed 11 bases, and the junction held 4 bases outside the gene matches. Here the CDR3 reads CASSPGQGSQHF. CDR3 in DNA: TGTGCCAGCAGTCCTGGACAGGGGTCCCAGCATTTT.

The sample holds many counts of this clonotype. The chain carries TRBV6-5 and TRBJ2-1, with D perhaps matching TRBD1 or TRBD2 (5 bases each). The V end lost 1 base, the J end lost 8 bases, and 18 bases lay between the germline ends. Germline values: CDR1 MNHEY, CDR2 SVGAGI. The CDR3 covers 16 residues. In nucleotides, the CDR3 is TGTGCCAGCAGTTACTGGGGGAGCGTGGAGACGCATGAGCAGTTCTTC. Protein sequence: CASSYWGSVETHEQFF.

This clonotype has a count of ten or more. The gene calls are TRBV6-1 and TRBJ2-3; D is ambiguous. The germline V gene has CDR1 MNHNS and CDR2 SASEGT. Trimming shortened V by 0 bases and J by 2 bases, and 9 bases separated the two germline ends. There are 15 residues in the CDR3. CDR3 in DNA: TGTGCCAGCAGTGAAGCTCGTGGATACACAGATACGCAGTATTTT. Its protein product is CASSEARGYTDTQYF.

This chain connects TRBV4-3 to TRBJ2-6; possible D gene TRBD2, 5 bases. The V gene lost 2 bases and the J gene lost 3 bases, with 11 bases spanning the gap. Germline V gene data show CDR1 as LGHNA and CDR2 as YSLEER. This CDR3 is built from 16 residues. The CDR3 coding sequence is TGCGCCAGCAGCCAAACATCGGCGGGTGGGGCCAACGTCCTGACTTTC. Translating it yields CASSQTSAGGANVLTF.

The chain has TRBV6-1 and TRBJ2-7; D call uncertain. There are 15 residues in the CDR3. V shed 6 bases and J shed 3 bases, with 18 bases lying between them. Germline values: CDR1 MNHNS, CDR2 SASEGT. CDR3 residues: CASSPPGPANYEQYF. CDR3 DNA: TGTGCCAGCAGCCCCCCCGGCCCAGCAAACTACGAGCAGTACTTC.

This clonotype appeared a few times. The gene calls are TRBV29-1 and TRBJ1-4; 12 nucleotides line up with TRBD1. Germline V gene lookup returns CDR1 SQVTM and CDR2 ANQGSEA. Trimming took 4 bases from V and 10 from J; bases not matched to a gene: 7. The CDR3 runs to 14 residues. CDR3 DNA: TGCAGCGTTGGCCTGGGACAGGGGGCGGGAAAACTGTTTTTT. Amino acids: CSVGLGQGAGKLFF.

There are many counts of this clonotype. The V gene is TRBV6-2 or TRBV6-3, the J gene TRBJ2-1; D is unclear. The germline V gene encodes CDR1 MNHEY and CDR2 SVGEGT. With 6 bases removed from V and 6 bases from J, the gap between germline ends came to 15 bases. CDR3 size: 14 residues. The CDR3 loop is CASSDPPAGNEQFF. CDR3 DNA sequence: TGTGCCAGCAGCGACCCCCCCGCTGGCAATGAGCAGTTCTTC.

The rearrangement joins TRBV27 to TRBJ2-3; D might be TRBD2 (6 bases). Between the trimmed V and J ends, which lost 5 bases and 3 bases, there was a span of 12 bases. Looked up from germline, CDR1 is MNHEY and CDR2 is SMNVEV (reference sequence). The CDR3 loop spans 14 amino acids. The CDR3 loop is CASSSRDLTDTQYF. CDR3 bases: TGTGCCAGCAGTAGCCGGGACTTGACAGATACGCAGTATTTT.

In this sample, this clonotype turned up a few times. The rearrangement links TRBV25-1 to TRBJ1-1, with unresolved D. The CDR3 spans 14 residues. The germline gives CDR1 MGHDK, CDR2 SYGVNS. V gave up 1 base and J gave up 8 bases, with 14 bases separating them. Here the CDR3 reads CASSELYWGKEAFF. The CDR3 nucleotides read TGTGCCAGCAGTGAATTATACTGGGGAAAAGAAGCTTTCTTT.